This T cell receptor (beta chain) is from a study of cytomegalovirus exposure and HLA in healthy donors. PCR was performed using 60 Vbeta and 13 Jbeta primers. Produced via immunoSEQ multiplex PCR; TCRdb's table is partial and in-frame only. The sample holds 100,000 to 120,000 clones, around 83% seen once. The CDR3 consists of 15 residues. The V segment lost 3 bases and the J segment 0 bases; nucleotides outside the gene matches: 2. Germline V gene sequence: CDR1 SGHDN, CDR2 FVKESK. Points on this clone: Its antigen is still unknown.

Whole-study results and caveats: In a later analysis, TCR beta V- and J-gene trimming showed a link to a missense DCLRE1C variant. Apart from CMV serostatus, no immune exposure information was available. Upon later analysis, HLA-associated TCR beta chains proved more clonally expanded than other, equally common chains.

V and J are TRBV14 and TRBJ2-7; 10 bases are shared with TRBD2. The clonotype comes from a woman in her sixties in good health and CMV-seropositive. Source material: PBMCs. CDR3 in amino acids: CASSHWTSGSYEQYF. CDR3 DNA: TGTGCCAGCAGCCATTGGACTAGCGGCTCCTACGAGCAGTACTTC.